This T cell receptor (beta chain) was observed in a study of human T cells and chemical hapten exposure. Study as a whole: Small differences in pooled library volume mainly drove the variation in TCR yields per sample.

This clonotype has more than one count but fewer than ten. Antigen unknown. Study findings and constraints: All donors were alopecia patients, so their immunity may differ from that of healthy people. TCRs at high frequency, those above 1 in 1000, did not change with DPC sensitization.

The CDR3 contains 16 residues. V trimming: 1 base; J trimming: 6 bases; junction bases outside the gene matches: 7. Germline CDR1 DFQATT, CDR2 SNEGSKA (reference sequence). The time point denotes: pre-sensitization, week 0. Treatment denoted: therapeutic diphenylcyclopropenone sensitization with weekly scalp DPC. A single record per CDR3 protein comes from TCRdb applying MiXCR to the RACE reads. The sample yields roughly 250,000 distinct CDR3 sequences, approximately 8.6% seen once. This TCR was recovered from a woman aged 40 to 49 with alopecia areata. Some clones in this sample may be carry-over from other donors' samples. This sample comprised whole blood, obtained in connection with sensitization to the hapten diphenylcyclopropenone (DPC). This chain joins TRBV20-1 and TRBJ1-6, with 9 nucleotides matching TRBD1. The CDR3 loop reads CSARGARDRVNSPLHF. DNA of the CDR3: TGCAGTGCTAGAGGCGCCCGGGACAGGGTTAATTCACCCCTCCACTTT.